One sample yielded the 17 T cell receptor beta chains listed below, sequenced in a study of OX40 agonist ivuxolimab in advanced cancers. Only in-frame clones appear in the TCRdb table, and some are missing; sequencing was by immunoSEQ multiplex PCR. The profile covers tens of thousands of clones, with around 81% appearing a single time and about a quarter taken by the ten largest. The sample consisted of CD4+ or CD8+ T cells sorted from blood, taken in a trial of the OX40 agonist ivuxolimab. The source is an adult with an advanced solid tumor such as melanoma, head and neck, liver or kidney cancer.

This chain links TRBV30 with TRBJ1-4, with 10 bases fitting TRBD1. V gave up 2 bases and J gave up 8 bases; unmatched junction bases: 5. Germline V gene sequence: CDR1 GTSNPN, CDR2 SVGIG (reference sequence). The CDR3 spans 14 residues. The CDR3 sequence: CAWSSGQGEEKLFF. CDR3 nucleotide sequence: TGTGCCTGGAGTTCAGGACAGGGGGAAGAAAAACTGTTTTTT.

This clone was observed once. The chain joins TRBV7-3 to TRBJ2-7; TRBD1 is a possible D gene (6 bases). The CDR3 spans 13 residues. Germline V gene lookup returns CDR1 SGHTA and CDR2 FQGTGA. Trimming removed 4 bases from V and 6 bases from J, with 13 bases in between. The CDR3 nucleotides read TGTGCCAGCAGCTCATACGTAGGGGGCGAGCAGTACTTC. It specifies CASSSYVGGEQYF.

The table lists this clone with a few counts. The CDR3 DNA sequence: TGCAGCGTACCAGAGTTTAGCTCCTACAATGAGCAGTTCTTC. Translation gives CSVPEFSSYNEQFF. The J gene is TRBJ2-1, the V gene TRBV29-1; D is uncertain. V was shortened by 6 bases and J by 0 bases, with 12 bases between the two germline ends. CDR1 and CDR2 from the germline V gene are SQVTM and ANQGSEA. The CDR3 totals 14 residues.

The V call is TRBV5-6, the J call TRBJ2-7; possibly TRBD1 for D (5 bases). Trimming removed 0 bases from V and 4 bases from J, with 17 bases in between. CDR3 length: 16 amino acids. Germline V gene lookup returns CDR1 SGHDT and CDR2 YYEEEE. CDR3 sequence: CASSLEGAGKVYEQYF. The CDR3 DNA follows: TGTGCCAGCAGCTTGGAAGGCGCAGGGAAGGTTTACGAGCAGTACTTC.

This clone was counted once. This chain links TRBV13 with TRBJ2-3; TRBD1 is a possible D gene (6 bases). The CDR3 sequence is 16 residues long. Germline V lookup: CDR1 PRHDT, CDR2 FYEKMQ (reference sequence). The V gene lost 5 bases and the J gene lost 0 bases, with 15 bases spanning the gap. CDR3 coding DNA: TGTGCCAGCAGCCAAGAGGTAGGGGGTAGCACAGATACGCAGTATTTT. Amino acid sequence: CASSQEVGGSTDTQYF.

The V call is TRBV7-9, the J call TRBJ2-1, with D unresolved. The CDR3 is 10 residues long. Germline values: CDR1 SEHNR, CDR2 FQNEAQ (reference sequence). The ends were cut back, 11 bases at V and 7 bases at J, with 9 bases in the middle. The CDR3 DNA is TGTGCCGAACGAGATAATGAGCAGTTCTTC. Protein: CAERDNEQFF.

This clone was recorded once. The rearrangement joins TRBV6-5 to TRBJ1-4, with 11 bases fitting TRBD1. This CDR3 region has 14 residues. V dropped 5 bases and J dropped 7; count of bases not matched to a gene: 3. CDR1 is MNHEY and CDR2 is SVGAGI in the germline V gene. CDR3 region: CASSPGTGGEKLFF. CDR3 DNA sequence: TGTGCCAGCAGTCCCGGGACAGGGGGTGAAAAACTGTTTTTT.

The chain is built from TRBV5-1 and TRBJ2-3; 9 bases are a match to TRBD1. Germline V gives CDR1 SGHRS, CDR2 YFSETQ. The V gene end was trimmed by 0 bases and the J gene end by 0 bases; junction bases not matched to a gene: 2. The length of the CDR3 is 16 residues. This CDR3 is CASSLGGQGSTDTQYF. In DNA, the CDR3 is TGCGCCAGCAGCTTGGGGGGACAGGGTAGCACAGATACGCAGTATTTT. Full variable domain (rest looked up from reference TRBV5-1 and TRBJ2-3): KAGVTQTPRYLIKTRGQQVTLSCSPISGHRSVSWYQQTPGQGLQFLFEYFSETQRNKGNFPGRFSGRQFSNSRSEMNVSTLELGDSALYLCASSLGGQGSTDTQYFGPGTRLTVL.

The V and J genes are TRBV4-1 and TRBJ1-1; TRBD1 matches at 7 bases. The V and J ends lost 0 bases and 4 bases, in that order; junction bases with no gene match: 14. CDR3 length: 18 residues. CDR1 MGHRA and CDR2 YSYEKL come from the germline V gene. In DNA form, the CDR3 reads TGCGCCAGCAGCCAAGAGACAGGGCTGGGGTTAAGGACCACTGAAGCTTTCTTT. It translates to CASSQETGLGLRTTEAFF.

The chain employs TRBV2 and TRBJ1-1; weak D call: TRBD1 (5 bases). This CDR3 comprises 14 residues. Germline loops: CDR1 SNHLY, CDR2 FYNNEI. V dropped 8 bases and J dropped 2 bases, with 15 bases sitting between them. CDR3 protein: CASYKPGPNTEAFF. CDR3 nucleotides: TGTGCCAGCTATAAACCGGGACCCAACACTGAAGCTTTCTTT.

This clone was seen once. The CDR3 coding sequence is TGTGCCTGGAGTGTAGACCTCAATCAGCCCCAGCATTTT. Its protein is CAWSVDLNQPQHF. The J gene is TRBJ1-5, the V gene TRBV30; no clear D. The germline V and J ends were trimmed by 0 bases and 3 bases, with 6 bases remaining between them. This CDR3 is 13 amino acids long. Germline V gene sequence: CDR1 GTSNPN, CDR2 SVGIG (reference sequence).

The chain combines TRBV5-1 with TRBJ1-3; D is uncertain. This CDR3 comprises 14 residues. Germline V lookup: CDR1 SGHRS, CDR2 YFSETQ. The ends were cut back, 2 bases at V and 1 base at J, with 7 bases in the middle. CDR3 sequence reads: CASSFGGSGNTIYF. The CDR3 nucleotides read TGCGCCAGCAGCTTTGGAGGTTCTGGAAACACCATATATTTT.

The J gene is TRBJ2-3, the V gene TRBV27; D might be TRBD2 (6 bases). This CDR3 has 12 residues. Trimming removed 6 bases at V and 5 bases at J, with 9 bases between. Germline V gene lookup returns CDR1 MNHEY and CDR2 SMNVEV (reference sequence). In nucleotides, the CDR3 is TGTGCCAGCAGCCGGGACTTAGATACGCAGTATTTT. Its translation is CASSRDLDTQYF.

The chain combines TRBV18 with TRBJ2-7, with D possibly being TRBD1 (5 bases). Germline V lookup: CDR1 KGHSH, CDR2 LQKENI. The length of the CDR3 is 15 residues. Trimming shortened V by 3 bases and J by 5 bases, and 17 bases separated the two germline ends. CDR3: CASSPLDTRINEQYF. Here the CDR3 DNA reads TGTGCCAGCTCACCTTTGGACACTCGTATCAACGAGCAGTACTTC.

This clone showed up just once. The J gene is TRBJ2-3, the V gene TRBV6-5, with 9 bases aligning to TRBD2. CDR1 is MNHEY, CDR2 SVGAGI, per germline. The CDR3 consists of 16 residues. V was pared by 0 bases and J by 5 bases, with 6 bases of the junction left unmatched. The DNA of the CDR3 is TGTGCCAGCAGTTACTCGAGTCTAGCGGGGAGAGATACGCAGTATTTT. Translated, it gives CASSYSSLAGRDTQYF.

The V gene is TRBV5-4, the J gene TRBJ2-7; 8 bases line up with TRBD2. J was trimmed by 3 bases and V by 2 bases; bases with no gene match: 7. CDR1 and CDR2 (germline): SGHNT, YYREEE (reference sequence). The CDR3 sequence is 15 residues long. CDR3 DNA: TGTGCCAGCAGCTTAGGCAGGGGACTAGGCTACGAGCAGTACTTC. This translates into CASSLGRGLGYEQYF.

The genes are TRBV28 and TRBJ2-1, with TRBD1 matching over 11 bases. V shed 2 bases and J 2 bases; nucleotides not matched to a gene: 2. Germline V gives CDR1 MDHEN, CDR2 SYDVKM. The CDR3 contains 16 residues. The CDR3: CASSLGTGGTYNEQFF. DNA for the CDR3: TGTGCCAGCAGTTTAGGGACAGGGGGGACCTACAATGAGCAGTTCTTC.